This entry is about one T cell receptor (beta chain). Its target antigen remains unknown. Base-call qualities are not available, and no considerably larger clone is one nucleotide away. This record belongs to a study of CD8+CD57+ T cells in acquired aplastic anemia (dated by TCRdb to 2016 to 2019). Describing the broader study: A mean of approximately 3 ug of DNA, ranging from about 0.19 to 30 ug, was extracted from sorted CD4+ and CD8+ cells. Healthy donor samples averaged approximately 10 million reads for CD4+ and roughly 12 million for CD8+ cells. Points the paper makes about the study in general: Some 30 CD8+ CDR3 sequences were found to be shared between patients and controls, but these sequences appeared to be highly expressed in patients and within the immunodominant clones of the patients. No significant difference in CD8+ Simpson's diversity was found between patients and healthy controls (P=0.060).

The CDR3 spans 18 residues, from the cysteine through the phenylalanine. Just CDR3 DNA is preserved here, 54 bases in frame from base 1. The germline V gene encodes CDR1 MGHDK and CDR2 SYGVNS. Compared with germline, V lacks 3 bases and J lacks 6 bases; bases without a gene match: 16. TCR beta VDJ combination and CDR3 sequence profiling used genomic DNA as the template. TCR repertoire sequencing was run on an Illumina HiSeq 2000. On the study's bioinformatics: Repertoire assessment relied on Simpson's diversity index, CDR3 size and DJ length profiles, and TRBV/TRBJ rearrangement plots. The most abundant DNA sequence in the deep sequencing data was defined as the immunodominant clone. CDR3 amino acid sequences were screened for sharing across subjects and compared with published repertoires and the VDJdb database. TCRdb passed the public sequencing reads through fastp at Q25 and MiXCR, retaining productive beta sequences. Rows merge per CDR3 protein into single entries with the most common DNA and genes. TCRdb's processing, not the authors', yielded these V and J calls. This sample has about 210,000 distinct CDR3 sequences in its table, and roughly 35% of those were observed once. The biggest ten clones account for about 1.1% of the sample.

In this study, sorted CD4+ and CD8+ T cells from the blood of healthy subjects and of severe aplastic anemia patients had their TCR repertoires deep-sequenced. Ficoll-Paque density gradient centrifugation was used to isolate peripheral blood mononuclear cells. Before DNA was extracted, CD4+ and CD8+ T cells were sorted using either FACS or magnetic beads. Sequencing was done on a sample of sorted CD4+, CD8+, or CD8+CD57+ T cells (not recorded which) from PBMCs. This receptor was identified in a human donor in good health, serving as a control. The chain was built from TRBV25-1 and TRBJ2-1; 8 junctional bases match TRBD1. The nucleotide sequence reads TGTGCCAGCAGTGAGCCGAGACAGGGGACAATACTAGGCAATGAGCAGTTCTTC. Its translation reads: CASSEPRQGTILGNEQFF.